Listed below are T cell receptor beta chains from one sample, sequenced in a study of cytomegalovirus exposure and HLA in healthy donors. Repertoires were generated with immunoSEQ multiplex PCR, while TCRdb's copy carries only in-frame clones and drops some. The sample carries approximately 190,000 clones, 83% recorded once. The sample comprised PBMCs. The origin of the receptors is a man aged 40-55 years in good health and CMV-seropositive. CDR3s include the opening cysteine and the closing phenylalanine or tryptophan. A D gene is named only where the DNA matches it firmly. Clone size appears in some rows only: once, few, many, or a class for an expanded clone.

cdr3_aa	cdr3_nt	clone_size	d_call	j_call	v_call
CASSQDLGQKNIQYF	TGCGCCAGCAGCCAAGATTTGGGACAGAAAAACATTCAGTACTTC	NA	TRBD1	TRBJ2-4	TRBV4-3
CASSPTGIGAGGYEQYF	TGTGCCAGCTCACCTACAGGTATAGGAGCGGGAGGGTACGAGCAGTACTTC	NA	TRBD2	TRBJ2-7	TRBV18
CASSWTELSYEQYF	TGTGCCAGCAGTTGGACAGAACTCTCCTACGAGCAGTACTTC	once	NA	TRBJ2-7	TRBV27
CASSYPGKDTEAFF	TGTGCCAGTAGTTATCCGGGGAAGGACACTGAAGCTTTCTTT	many	NA	TRBJ1-1	TRBV19
CASHIRLADYNEQFF	TGTGCCAGCCATATCCGACTAGCGGATTACAATGAGCAGTTCTTC	NA	TRBD2	TRBJ2-1	TRBV2
CAIRDRALNEQFF	TGTGCCATTCGGGACAGGGCCTTAAATGAGCAGTTCTTC	NA	TRBD1	TRBJ2-1	TRBV10-3
CASSLGVARSEQFF	TGCGCCAGCAGCTTGGGAGTAGCTCGAAGTGAGCAGTTCTTC	NA	NA	TRBJ2-1	TRBV5-1
CASSRGGGLSYEQYF	TGTGCCAGCAGCCGGGGGGGAGGTCTCTCCTACGAGCAGTACTTC	NA	TRBD2	TRBJ2-7	TRBV4-2
CASSESLAGYNEQFF	TGTGCCAGCAGTGAGAGCCTAGCGGGGTACAATGAGCAGTTCTTC	NA	TRBD2	TRBJ2-1	TRBV6-1
CSARDRLWTGELFF	TGCAGCGCAAGGGACAGGTTGTGGACCGGGGAGCTGTTTTTT	NA	TRBD1	TRBJ2-2	TRBV29-1
CATYQGIDTEAFF	TGTGCCACCTATCAGGGAATCGACACTGAAGCTTTCTTT	few	NA	TRBJ1-1	TRBV10-3
CASSSDGGLAENSYEQYF	TGTGCCAGCAGCTCAGACGGAGGGCTAGCGGAGAACTCCTACGAGCAGTACTTC	NA	TRBD2	TRBJ2-7	TRBV7-8
CASSLRSGQGENIQYF	TGCGCCAGCAGCTTGAGGAGTGGGCAGGGGGAAAACATTCAGTACTTC	NA	TRBD1	TRBJ2-4	TRBV5-1
CASSYSSLKETQYF	TGTGCCAGCAGTTACTCGAGTTTGAAAGAGACCCAGTACTTC	NA	NA	TRBJ2-5	TRBV6-6
CASRGTSSGNTIYF	TGCGCCAGCAGAGGAACTAGCTCTGGAAACACCATATATTTT	NA	NA	TRBJ1-3	TRBV5-1
CASSLGGTGISEQFF	TGCGCCAGCAGCTTGGGGGGGACAGGGATAAGTGAGCAGTTCTTC	NA	TRBD1	TRBJ2-1	TRBV5-1
CASSPLGAAVYEQYF	TGTGCCAGCAGCCCACTGGGAGCAGCCGTCTACGAGCAGTACTTC	NA	NA	TRBJ2-7	TRBV27
CASSARNGADFNTEAFF	TGTGCCAGCTCAGCTCGCAATGGGGCAGATTTCAACACTGAAGCTTTCTTT	NA	NA	TRBJ1-1	TRBV18
CASSLDQGIHYGYTF	TGCGCCAGCAGCTTGGATCAGGGGATTCACTATGGCTACACCTTC	NA	NA	TRBJ1-2	TRBV5-1
CASAGANQPQHF	TGTGCTAGTGCAGGGGCAAATCAGCCCCAGCATTTT	NA	NA	TRBJ1-5	TRBV12-5
CASSSNGGRANYEQYF	TGCGCCAGCAGCTCGAACGGGGGGCGAGCGAACTACGAGCAGTACTTC	NA	NA	TRBJ2-7	TRBV5-1
CASSAQGSNQPQHF	TGTGCCAGCAGCGCACAGGGGAGCAATCAGCCCCAGCATTTT	NA	TRBD1	TRBJ1-5	TRBV6-5